This entry describes one T cell receptor (beta chain). Data came from immunoSEQ multiplex PCR; TCRdb stores just in-frame clones and leaves some out. The sample lists 40,000 to 50,000 clones; about nine tenths were seen once. The data were taken from a study of blood T cell repertoires in COVID-19. Study-level information: T cells, B-cell-depleted T cells, or PBMCs supplied cDNA or gDNA.

The CDR3 totals 16 residues. Per germline, CDR1 KGHDR and CDR2 SFDVKD. Trimming removed 3 bases at V and 1 base at J, with 12 bases between. The genes are TRBV24-1 and TRBJ2-1; D gene uncertain. Sequencing was performed on peripheral blood. This sequence originates from a woman over 75 with COVID-19, enrolled during active disease. The DNA for the CDR3 is TGTGCCACCAGTGATCAAGTGAGCAGGTCCTACAATGAGCAGTTCTTC. It codes for CATSDQVSRSYNEQFF.